This T cell receptor beta chain is from a study of T cell responses to AZD1222 COVID-19 vaccine. A remark on this clone: Its cognate antigen is unknown.

Trimming stripped 1 base from V and 8 bases from J, with 11 bases between. The CDR3 runs 14 residues. Germline CDR1 reads SEHNR; CDR2 reads FQNEAQ (reference sequence). Sequencing was performed with immunoSEQ multiplex PCR; in TCRdb, only in-frame clones are kept and a portion is missing. This sample has 100,000 to 150,000 clones, with about nine tenths found just once. Study conclusions and caveats: Mostly white British, mostly female donors; authors suggested clonal diversity may be underestimated.

The chain couples TRBV7-9 to TRBJ1-4; D is perhaps TRBD1 (6 bases). The clonotype comes from an adult in good health. The input for sequencing was peripheral blood, taken on day 0 of AZD1222 vaccination. CDR3: CASSLDREQEKLFF. CDR3 DNA sequence: TGTGCCAGCAGCTTAGACAGGGAGCAGGAAAAACTGTTTTTT.